This entry lists 30 T cell receptor beta chains sequenced from one sample in a study of regulatory dendritic cells for organ transplantation. Method: immunoSEQ multiplex PCR; TCRdb's copy keeps in-frame clones and lacks some. The table has some 35,000 clones, 85% to 90% seen once. The sequenced material came from naive CD4+ T cells from blood. Indicated subset: CD45RA+ naive T cells. The receptor set was obtained from a human donor in good health.

This clone was seen only a few times. This chain joins TRBV7-2 and TRBJ1-1; maybe TRBD1 (5 bases). The V end lost 6 bases, the J end lost 4 bases, and 15 bases lay between the germline ends. This CDR3 is 14 amino acids long. From germline, CDR1 is SGHTA and CDR2 FQGNSA. CDR3: CASSIQGRSTEAFF. DNA for the CDR3: TGTGCCAGCAGTATTCAGGGAAGGTCCACTGAAGCTTTCTTT.

This clone was seen a few times. The chain links TRBV7-2 to TRBJ1-1, with D perhaps matching TRBD1 (6 bases). This CDR3 comprises 16 residues. V lost 2 bases, J lost 4 bases, and 17 bases lay in between. Germline CDR1 SGHTA, CDR2 FQGNSA. CDR3 protein: CASSLTPGVRSTEAFF. DNA for the CDR3: TGTGCCAGCAGCTTAACGCCAGGGGTTCGGAGCACTGAAGCTTTCTTT.

The gene calls are TRBV28 and TRBJ2-2; D possibly corresponds to TRBD2 (7 bases). V lost 0 bases and J 5 bases, leaving 13 bases between the germline ends. CDR1 and CDR2 (germline): MDHEN, SYDVKM. The CDR3 has 16 residues. The CDR3 DNA follows: TGTGCCAGCAGTTTATGGGGGGCGGGAGTGACCGGGGAGCTGTTTTTT. This codes for CASSLWGAGVTGELFF.

This sequence joins TRBV19 and TRBJ2-2, with D hard to call. Trimming shortened V by 2 bases and J by 2 bases, and 9 bases separated the two germline ends. Germline V gene data show CDR1 as LNHDA and CDR2 as SQIVND (reference sequence). The CDR3 is 15 residues long. The CDR3 sequence is CASSISRANTGELFF. In nucleotides, the CDR3 is TGTGCCAGTAGTATAAGTCGGGCCAACACCGGGGAGCTGTTTTTT.

The V call is TRBV2, the J call TRBJ2-3; TRBD2 matches 7 bases. The J segment lost 6 bases and the V segment lost 8 bases, leaving 5 bases of the junction unmatched. The CDR3 totals 12 residues. The germline V gene encodes CDR1 SNHLY and CDR2 FYNNEI. CDR3 nucleotide sequence: TGTGCCAGCGGACTAGTCTTGGATACGCAGTATTTT. Its translation: CASGLVLDTQYF.

This chain joins TRBV19 and TRBJ2-2; a possible D gene is TRBD2 (6 bases). V was shortened by 4 bases and J by 0 bases, with 9 bases between the two germline ends. CDR3 size: 15 residues. Looked up from germline, CDR1 is LNHDA and CDR2 is SQIVND (reference sequence). CDR3 region: CASSSGATNTGELFF. CDR3 nucleotides: TGTGCCAGTAGTAGCGGGGCTACGAACACCGGGGAGCTGTTTTTT.

The V and J genes are TRBV7-2 and TRBJ1-2, with D uncertain. The V end lost 2 bases, the J end lost 2 bases, and 9 bases lay between the germline ends. There are 14 residues in the CDR3. From germline, CDR1 is SGHTA and CDR2 FQGNSA. CDR3 sequence: CASSLSAANYGYTF. The DNA for the CDR3 is TGTGCCAGCAGCTTATCAGCGGCGAACTATGGCTACACCTTC.

The chain recombines TRBV10-1 with TRBJ2-4; TRBD2 matches at 8 bases. CDR3 length: 16 amino acids. The V and J ends lost 2 bases and 2 bases, in that order; junction bases with no gene match: 5. Per germline, CDR1 WNHNN and CDR2 SYGVQD (reference sequence). The CDR3 nucleotides are TGCGCCAGCAGTGAGGGACTAGCAGTTACCAAAAACATTCAGTACTTC. Translating gives CASSEGLAVTKNIQYF.

The rearrangement links TRBV18 to TRBJ1-4; D is unresolved. CDR1 and CDR2 (germline): KGHSH, LQKENI. The V and J ends lost 5 bases and 8 bases respectively, with 15 bases between them. This CDR3 spans 14 amino acids. CDR3 in DNA: TGTGCCAGCTCAAGCGCTGGGTTGGGAGAAAAACTGTTTTTT. It codes for CASSSAGLGEKLFF.

This clone was seen a single time. The chain recombines TRBV6-4 with TRBJ2-1; weak D call: TRBD1 (6 bases). The CDR3 covers 20 residues. V was shortened by 0 bases and J by 1 base, with 22 bases between the two germline ends. Germline assignment: CDR1 MRHNA and CDR2 SNTAGT. As DNA, the CDR3 is TGTGCCAGCAGTGACTCCAAAAAAGATACAGGGCTCGCGTCCTACAATGAGCAGTTCTTC. Translating it yields CASSDSKKDTGLASYNEQFF.

The table lists this clone with a few counts. The rearrangement uses TRBV29-1 and TRBJ1-3, with D possibly being TRBD1 (6 bases). V lost 4 bases, J lost 1 base, and 11 bases lay in between. The germline CDR1 and CDR2 sequences are SQVTM and ANQGSEA. CDR3 length equals 14 residues. The CDR3 DNA follows: TGCAGCGTTGCTCAGGGGTTATCTGGAAACACCATATATTTT. Its protein is CSVAQGLSGNTIYF.

This chain connects TRBV28 to TRBJ2-1; D tentatively reads TRBD1 or TRBD2 (5 bases each). This CDR3 has 13 residues. CDR1 is MDHEN, CDR2 SYDVKM, per germline. V was pared by 5 bases and J by 7 bases, with 12 bases between. The CDR3 coding sequence is TGTGCCAGCAGTGAACCCGGGACGAATGAGCAGTTCTTC. Encoded protein: CASSEPGTNEQFF.

This rearrangement joins TRBV7-8 to TRBJ1-3; 7 bases align to TRBD1. J was trimmed by 0 bases and V by 5 bases; bases with no gene match: 4. CDR1 and CDR2 from the germline V gene are SGHVS and FQNEAQ. The CDR3 totals 15 residues. CDR3 in amino acids: CASSIDRDSGNTIYF. CDR3 bases: TGTGCCAGCAGCATCGACAGGGACTCTGGAAACACCATATATTTT.

V gene TRBV14 combines with J gene TRBJ2-1, with D maybe TRBD2 (6 bases). The CDR3 totals 16 residues. Germline V gene sequence: CDR1 SGHDN, CDR2 FVKESK. V dropped 2 bases and J dropped 6 bases, with 17 bases sitting between them. As DNA, the CDR3 is TGTGCCAGCAGCCAAACAGAGGCGGGACTCAGCAATGAGCAGTTCTTC. It specifies CASSQTEAGLSNEQFF.

V is TRBV30 and J is TRBJ2-7; D is possibly TRBD1 (6 bases). V was pared by 1 base and J by 2 bases, with 21 bases between. Germline lookup yields CDR1 GTSNPN and CDR2 SVGIG (reference sequence). The CDR3 runs to 17 residues. The CDR3: CAWSAALTGRVPYEQYF. The DNA of the CDR3 is TGTGCCTGGAGTGCAGCCCTGACAGGAAGGGTTCCCTACGAGCAGTACTTC.

The CDR3 sequence is CASSVPRGHPAYEQYF. CDR3 nucleotides: TGTGCCAGTAGTGTACCCCGGGGCCACCCGGCCTACGAGCAGTACTTC. The chain uses TRBV19 and TRBJ2-7; the D gene could be TRBD1 or TRBD2 (5 bases each). The CDR3 is made up of 16 amino acids. The germline V gene has CDR1 LNHDA and CDR2 SQIVND (reference sequence). Trimming cost V 5 bases and J 2 bases, with 19 bases left between them.

This chain connects TRBV4-3 to TRBJ1-5; D gene unclear. Trimming removed 0 bases from V and 2 bases from J, with 8 bases in between. Germline values: CDR1 LGHNA, CDR2 YSLEER. The CDR3 is made up of 15 amino acids. CDR3 amino acids: CASSQDRKGNQPQHF. The CDR3 nucleotides read TGCGCCAGCAGCCAAGATCGCAAGGGCAATCAGCCCCAGCATTTT.

The genes are TRBV30 and TRBJ1-3; 9 bases match TRBD1. V lost 3 bases and J lost 3; bases outside the gene matches: 6. CDR1 GTSNPN and CDR2 SVGIG come from the germline V gene (reference sequence). The CDR3 covers 15 residues. CDR3 protein: CAWRARDRDGNTIYF. CDR3 bases: TGTGCCTGGAGGGCCAGGGACAGGGATGGAAACACCATATATTTT.

The rearrangement links TRBV18 to TRBJ1-4; D is unclear. The CDR3 is 13 amino acids. Germline CDR1 reads KGHSH; CDR2 reads LQKENI. V was trimmed by 2 bases and J by 8 bases, leaving 9 bases between them. As DNA, the CDR3 is TGTGCCAGCTCACCAGCGGGTGTGGAAAAACTGTTTTTT. Translation: CASSPAGVEKLFF. Full variable domain (outside the CDR3, taken from reference TRBV18 and TRBJ1-4): NAGVMQNPRHLVRRRGQEARLRCSPMKGHSHVYWYRQLPEEGLKFMVYLQKENIIDESGMPKERFSAEFPKEGPSILRIQQVVRGDSAAYFCASSPAGVEKLFFGSGTQLSVL.

This clone was recorded once. The chain has TRBV5-8 and TRBJ1-5; TRBD1 might be the D (5 bases). V was cut by 3 bases and J by 6 bases, with 22 bases left in between. This CDR3 is built from 17 residues. Germline V gene sequence: CDR1 SGHTS, CDR2 YDEGEE. This chain's CDR3 is CASSSPEEGLRSQPQHF. Here the CDR3 DNA reads TGTGCCAGCAGCTCCCCAGAGGAGGGGTTGAGGAGTCAGCCCCAGCATTTT.

V usage is TRBV19 and J usage is TRBJ2-3; perhaps TRBD2 as D (5 bases). The CDR3 contains 15 residues. V lost 3 bases to trimming and J lost 2 bases, with 12 bases between them. The germline CDR1 and CDR2 sequences are LNHDA and SQIVND (reference sequence). The CDR3 region is CASSISIASTDTQYF. The DNA of the CDR3 is TGTGCCAGTAGTATTTCGATAGCGTCCACAGATACGCAGTATTTT.

This chain uses TRBV11-2 with TRBJ2-5, with TRBD1 as a possible D gene (6 bases). This CDR3 has 14 amino acids. The germline gives CDR1 SGHAT, CDR2 FQNNGV. Trimming took off 1 base at V and 10 bases at J, with 16 bases between the two ends. In nucleotides, the CDR3 is TGTGCCAGCAGCTTAGTTCCGGGACATTTGGTCCAGTACTTC. Protein product: CASSLVPGHLVQYF.

The chain uses TRBV28 and TRBJ2-5; 12 bases fit TRBD1. After removal of 2 bases from V and 1 base from J, the junction contained 5 bases not matched to a gene. The CDR3 runs 17 residues. CDR1 MDHEN and CDR2 SYDVKM come from the germline V gene. The CDR3 loop reads CASSLGTGQGAQETQYF. The CDR3 nucleotides are TGTGCCAGCAGTTTAGGTACGGGACAGGGGGCCCAAGAGACCCAGTACTTC.

The chain combines TRBV19 with TRBJ2-7, with 10 nucleotides matching TRBD1. Trimming cost V 7 bases and J 4 bases; bases outside gene matches: 7. Germline V gene sequence: CDR1 LNHDA, CDR2 SQIVND (reference sequence). This CDR3 region has 14 residues. The CDR3 sequence is CASTRGTGAYEQYF. Written as DNA, the CDR3 is TGTGCCAGTACCCGGGGGACAGGGGCGTACGAGCAGTACTTC. Drawing the rest from reference TRBV19 and TRBJ2-7, the complete variable domain is DGGITQSPKYLFRKEGQNVTLSCEQNLNHDAMYWYRQDPGQGLRLIYYSQIVNDFQKGDIAEGYSVSREKKESFPLTVTSAQKNPTAFYLCASTRGTGAYEQYFGPGTRLTVT.

The chain links TRBV5-1 to TRBJ2-7; tentative D call: TRBD2 (7 bases). This CDR3 comprises 14 residues. CDR1 and CDR2 (germline): SGHRS, YFSETQ. Trimming shortened V by 1 base and J by 3 bases, and 11 bases separated the two germline ends. The CDR3 region has the DNA TGCGCCAGCAGCTTGCGGGGGGCAGGCTACGAGCAGTACTTC. Translated: CASSLRGAGYEQYF.

This rearrangement joins TRBV6-6 to TRBJ1-4; D not certain. The CDR3 is 13 residues long. CDR1 and CDR2 from the germline V gene are MNHNY and SVGAGI (reference sequence). V gave up 8 bases and J gave up 7 bases, with 14 bases separating them. The CDR3 protein is CASLRSGSEKLFF. In nucleotides, the CDR3 is TGTGCCAGCCTCCGGTCAGGCAGTGAAAAACTGTTTTTT.

This chain links TRBV29-1 with TRBJ2-2; D might be TRBD1 or TRBD2, each matching 5 bases. This CDR3 comprises 12 residues. Germline loops: CDR1 SQVTM, CDR2 ANQGSEA. The ends were cut back, 7 bases at V and 5 bases at J, with 11 bases in the middle. CDR3 protein: CSARDGTGELFF. DNA of the CDR3: TGCAGCGCCCGGGACGGAACCGGGGAGCTGTTTTTT.

This clone was observed once. Sequence at one end of the junction differs from germline and may be a read error. This sequence joins TRBV7-7 and TRBJ2-1; TRBD2 matches at 9 bases. This CDR3 is built from 15 residues. CDR1 and CDR2 (germline): SSHAT, FNYEAQ (reference sequence). The CDR3 sequence: CASSLVAGAYNEQFF. The CDR3 coding sequence is TGTGCTAGCAGCTTAGTAGCGGGGGCGTACAATGAGCAGTTCTTC.

The chain couples TRBV7-2 to TRBJ1-3; D might be TRBD1 (5 bases). There are 14 residues in the CDR3. CDR1 and CDR2 from the germline V gene are SGHTA and FQGNSA. Trimming shortened V by 3 bases and J by 4 bases, and 10 bases separated the two germline ends. CDR3 amino acids: CASSFGGVGNTIYF. In DNA form, the CDR3 reads TGTGCCAGCAGCTTCGGGGGGGTGGGAAACACCATATATTTT.

This clone was observed a single time. The CDR3 sequence: CASCQSGNTEAFF. CDR3 in DNA: TGTGCCAGCTGTCAGTCGGGCAACACTGAAGCTTTCTTT. The chain uses TRBV6-6 and TRBJ1-1, with D unclear. The length of the CDR3 is 13 residues. CDR1 is MNHNY and CDR2 is SVGAGI in the germline V gene (reference sequence). V dropped 8 bases and J dropped 2 bases, with 12 bases sitting between them.